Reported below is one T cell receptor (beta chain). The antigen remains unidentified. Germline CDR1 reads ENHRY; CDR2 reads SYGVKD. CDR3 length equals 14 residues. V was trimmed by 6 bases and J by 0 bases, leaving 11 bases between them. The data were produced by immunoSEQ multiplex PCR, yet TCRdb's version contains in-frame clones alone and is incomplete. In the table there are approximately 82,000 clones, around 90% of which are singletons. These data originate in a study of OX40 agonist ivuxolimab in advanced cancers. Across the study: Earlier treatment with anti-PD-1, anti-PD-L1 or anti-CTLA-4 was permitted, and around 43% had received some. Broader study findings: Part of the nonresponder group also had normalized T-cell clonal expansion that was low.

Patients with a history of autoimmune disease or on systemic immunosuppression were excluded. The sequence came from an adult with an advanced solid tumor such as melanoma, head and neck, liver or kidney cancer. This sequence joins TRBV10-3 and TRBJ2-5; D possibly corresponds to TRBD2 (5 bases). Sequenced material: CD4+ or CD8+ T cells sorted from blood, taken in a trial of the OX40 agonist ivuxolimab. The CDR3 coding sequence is TGTGCCATCAGCACAGCCGGGAACCAAGAGACCCAGTACTTC. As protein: CAISTAGNQETQYF.